This passage covers 25 T cell receptor beta chains from one sample sequenced in a study of T cell responses to AZD1222 COVID-19 vaccine. Assay used: immunoSEQ multiplex PCR; TCRdb lists only in-frame clones, some missing. The profile shows some 98,000 clones, almost 90% of them singletons. The sequencing used peripheral blood, collected 28 days after the second AZD1222 dose. The receptor set was obtained from an adult who received the AZD1222 COVID-19 vaccine.

The CDR3 DNA reads TGTGCCTGGAAGAAACGGGACAGGGCAAGCGAGCAGTACTTC. Protein: CAWKKRDRASEQYF. This chain joins TRBV30 and TRBJ2-7; 9 bases agree with TRBD1. Germline values: CDR1 GTSNPN, CDR2 SVGIG (reference sequence). The CDR3 covers 14 residues. Unmatched junction bases numbered 10, after V lost 4 bases and J lost 6 bases.

The V and J genes are TRBV11-1 and TRBJ1-2; D possibly corresponds to TRBD1 (5 bases). V shed 5 bases and J shed 0 bases, with 10 bases lying between them. There are 14 residues in the CDR3. CDR1 is SGHAT, CDR2 FQDESV, per germline (reference sequence). The CDR3 protein is CASSHGTPNYGYTF. The DNA for the CDR3 is TGTGCCAGCAGCCACGGGACCCCTAACTATGGCTACACCTTC.

The genes are TRBV2 and TRBJ1-3; D is undetermined. The germline V and J ends were trimmed by 7 bases and 0 bases, with 10 bases remaining between them. Looked up from germline, CDR1 is SNHLY and CDR2 is FYNNEI. This CDR3 region has 14 residues. DNA of the CDR3: TGTGCCAGCACAACAAGGCACTCTGGAAACACCATATATTTT. Translating gives CASTTRHSGNTIYF.

The chain is built from TRBV9 and TRBJ2-3, with 7 bases that match TRBD2. The CDR3 has 15 residues. Trimming removed 0 bases from V and 4 bases from J; junction bases left unmatched: 5. Germline lookup yields CDR1 SGDLS and CDR2 YYNGEE. CDR3 protein: CASSVGGGRADTQYF. CDR3 in DNA: TGTGCCAGCAGCGTAGGGGGAGGGCGGGCAGATACGCAGTATTTT.

The chain joins TRBV18 to TRBJ2-3; D remains ambiguous. Germline V gene sequence: CDR1 KGHSH, CDR2 LQKENI. This CDR3 is built from 17 residues. Deletions cut 6 bases from V and 3 bases from J, with 22 bases between. CDR3 sequence reads: CASSGPRSGVRTDTQYF. DNA for the CDR3: TGTGCCAGCTCCGGGCCCCGCAGTGGGGTCAGGACAGATACGCAGTATTTT.

This chain links TRBV7-3 with TRBJ1-2, with 7 nucleotides matching TRBD1. J lost 6 bases, V lost 5 bases, and 9 bases had no gene match. Germline loops: CDR1 SGHTA, CDR2 FQGTGA. CDR3 length: 14 amino acids. The CDR3 DNA is TGTGCCAGCAGCCCTCGACAGGGTCTAGATGGCTACACCTTC. Translation gives CASSPRQGLDGYTF.

This clone was counted once. V gene TRBV7-2 combines with J gene TRBJ2-1; 12 nucleotides agree with TRBD2. CDR3 length: 17 amino acids. Looked up from germline, CDR1 is SGHTA and CDR2 is FQGNSA. Losses at the gene ends were 6 bases for V and 3 bases for J; bases not matched to a gene: 9. This chain's CDR3 is CASRFFGLAGNYNEQFF. The CDR3 coding sequence is TGTGCCAGCAGATTTTTTGGACTAGCGGGAAACTACAATGAGCAGTTCTTC. Combining the CDR3 with reference TRBV7-2 and TRBJ2-1 gives the whole variable domain GAGVSQSPSNKVTEKGKDVELRCDPISGHTALYWYRQSLGQGLEFLIYFQGNSAPDKSGLPSDRFSAERTGGSVSTLTIQRTQQEDSAVYLCASRFFGLAGNYNEQFFGPGTRLTVL.

This chain uses TRBV6-5 with TRBJ1-3, with a tentative D call TRBD1 (5 bases). Germline CDR1 reads MNHEY; CDR2 reads SVGAGI. V gave up 2 bases and J gave up 2 bases, with 7 bases separating them. This CDR3 contains 14 residues. The CDR3, as DNA: TGTGCCAGCAGTTACGCAGGGCCTGGAAACACCATATATTTT. It translates to CASSYAGPGNTIYF.

This chain uses TRBV30 with TRBJ1-1, with D possibly TRBD1 on 6 matching bases. V lost 4 bases to trimming and J lost 9 bases, with 18 bases between them. The CDR3 contains 13 residues. Looked up from germline, CDR1 is GTSNPN and CDR2 is SVGIG (reference sequence). The CDR3 reads CAWIEKGGSKAFF. CDR3 coding DNA: TGTGCCTGGATCGAAAAGGGGGGCAGCAAAGCTTTCTTT. The full variable domain, completed using reference TRBV30 and TRBJ1-1, is SQTIHQWPATLVQPVGSPLSLECTVEGTSNPNLYWYRQAAGRGLQLLFYSVGIGQISSEVPQNLSASRPQDRQFILSSKKLLLSDSGFYLCAWIEKGGSKAFFGQGTRLTVV.

The rearrangement uses TRBV21-1 and TRBJ2-7; the table gives TRBD2 as D, unverified against the DNA. TRBV21-1 has pseudogene status. The CDR3 loop spans 16 amino acids. CDR3 loop: CASSKAWLAVSYEQYF. DNA for the CDR3: TGTGCCAGCAGCAAAGCGTGGCTAGCGGTTTCTTACGAGCAGTACTTC.

The chain links TRBV18 to TRBJ2-7; 8 bases are a match to TRBD1. Trimming cost V 1 base and J 0 bases; bases outside gene matches: 2. From germline, CDR1 is KGHSH and CDR2 LQKENI. CDR3 size: 15 residues. CDR3 in amino acids: CASSPRDRLSYEQYF. The CDR3, as DNA: TGTGCCAGCTCACCACGGGACAGGCTCTCCTACGAGCAGTACTTC.

Only one count was recorded for this clone. The chain carries TRBV5-1 and TRBJ1-3, with D unresolved. The germline gives CDR1 SGHRS, CDR2 YFSETQ. Trimming stripped 0 bases from V and 0 bases from J, with 10 bases between. The CDR3 has 16 amino acids. This chain's CDR3 is CASSLDSVSSGNTIYF. The CDR3 DNA reads as TGCGCCAGCAGCTTGGACTCAGTGAGCTCTGGAAACACCATATATTTT.

The CDR3 loop is CSLRGLFSYEQFF. CDR3 DNA: TGCAGCTTGCGGGGTTTGTTCTCTTATGAGCAGTTCTTC. The chain carries TRBV29-1 and TRBJ2-1, with D tentatively TRBD2 (6 bases). The V end lost 8 bases, the J end lost 8 bases, and 19 bases lay between the germline ends. The CDR3 consists of 13 residues. CDR1 SQVTM and CDR2 ANQGSEA come from the germline V gene.

This clone was found once. The V call is TRBV2, the J call TRBJ1-4; D not resolved. CDR3 length equals 14 residues. CDR1 SNHLY and CDR2 FYNNEI come from the germline V gene. The V end lost 7 bases, the J end lost 0 bases, and 9 bases lay between the germline ends. Here the CDR3 reads CASTADPTNEKLFF. The CDR3 bases are TGTGCCAGCACAGCGGACCCAACTAATGAAAAACTGTTTTTT. Variable domain in full (rest from reference TRBV2 and TRBJ1-4): EPEVTQTPSHQVTQMGQEVILRCVPISNHLYFYWYRQILGQKVEFLVSFYNNEISEKSEIFDDQFSVERPDGSNFTLKIRSTKLEDSAMYFCASTADPTNEKLFFGSGTQLSVL.

This sequence joins TRBV19 and TRBJ1-1, with D perhaps TRBD1 (5 bases). Trimming shortened V by 3 bases and J by 5 bases, and 13 bases separated the two germline ends. Germline V gene data show CDR1 as LNHDA and CDR2 as SQIVND (reference sequence). This CDR3 has 14 amino acids. In DNA form, the CDR3 reads TGTGCCAGTAGTATCCGTCAGGGCGAAACTGAAGCTTTCTTT. Translated: CASSIRQGETEAFF.

This chain links TRBV27 with TRBJ2-7; weak D call: TRBD1 (5 bases). This CDR3 comprises 16 residues. Germline CDR1 reads MNHEY; CDR2 reads SMNVEV (reference sequence). Trimming removed 4 bases at V and 0 bases at J, with 16 bases between. The CDR3 reads CASSSTVDSSSYEQYF. The CDR3 coding sequence is TGTGCCAGCAGTTCAACCGTCGACAGTAGCTCCTACGAGCAGTACTTC.

The rearrangement joins TRBV3-1 (or the pseudogene TRBV3-2) to TRBJ2-6; D unresolved. Deletions cut 4 bases from V and 0 bases from J, with 10 bases between. The CDR3 contains 16 residues. Germline lookup yields CDR1 LGHDT and CDR2 YNNKEL (reference sequence). The CDR3 reads CASSRVLTSGANVLTF. DNA of the CDR3: TGTGCCAGCAGCCGCGTCTTGACCTCTGGGGCCAACGTCCTGACTTTC.

This clone was seen only a few times. The V gene is TRBV2, the J gene TRBJ1-1; D call uncertain. The CDR3 extends over 13 amino acids. Trimming removed 8 bases at V and 1 base at J, with 11 bases between. In germline, CDR1 is SNHLY, CDR2 FYNNEI. CDR3 amino acids: CASVEQANTEAFF. CDR3 DNA sequence: TGTGCCAGCGTCGAGCAGGCGAACACTGAAGCTTTCTTT.

The DNA of the CDR3 is TGTGCCAGCAGTCCGGGACAGGGATACAATGAGCAGTTCTTC. Translating gives CASSPGQGYNEQFF. V is TRBV27 and J is TRBJ2-1; TRBD1 aligns across 9 bases. J lost 4 bases, V lost 5 bases, and 3 bases had no gene match. The CDR3 is 14 residues long. CDR1 MNHEY and CDR2 SMNVEV come from the germline V gene (reference sequence).

The CDR3 DNA reads as TGTGCCAGCAGCGCCACGACAGGCAACTCTGGAAACACCATATATTTT. Protein product: CASSATTGNSGNTIYF. This rearrangement joins TRBV9 to TRBJ1-3, with D perhaps TRBD1 (6 bases). Germline V gene data show CDR1 as SGDLS and CDR2 as YYNGEE. Trimming stripped 3 bases from V and 0 bases from J, with 13 bases between. The CDR3 contains 16 residues.

The J gene is TRBJ1-1, the V gene TRBV20-1; D gene unclear. This CDR3 is 11 amino acids long. Trimming stripped 1 base from V and 0 bases from J, with 0 bases between. CDR1 and CDR2 (germline): DFQATT, SNEGSKA (reference sequence). The CDR3 loop is CSARVNTEAFF. The CDR3 nucleotides read TGCAGTGCTAGAGTGAACACTGAAGCTTTCTTT.

The chain has TRBV28 and TRBJ1-3, with TRBD1 as a possible D gene (5 bases). Per the germline V gene, CDR1 is MDHEN and CDR2 is SYDVKM. This CDR3 has 16 amino acids. V lost 3 bases and J lost 8, with 20 bases in between. The CDR3 loop reads CASSFKKPGSTHTIYF. The CDR3, as DNA: TGTGCCAGCAGTTTCAAAAAACCAGGGTCTACGCACACCATATATTTT.

The V call is TRBV5-1, the J call TRBJ1-4; 9 bases line up with TRBD1. This CDR3 region has 15 residues. The junction had 13 bases not matched to a gene; V was cut back by 8 bases and J by 8 bases. Germline CDR1 SGHRS, CDR2 YFSETQ. CDR3 amino acids: CASQVTGGQYEKLFF. DNA of the CDR3: TGCGCCAGTCAAGTGACAGGGGGGCAGTACGAAAAACTGTTTTTT.

The CDR3 loop is CASSSGQGTSDYTF. CDR3 bases: TGTGCCAGCAGCTCGGGACAGGGTACATCTGACTACACCTTC. The V and J genes are TRBV7-2 and TRBJ1-2; 9 positions match TRBD1. There are 14 residues in the CDR3. Looked up from germline, CDR1 is SGHTA and CDR2 is FQGNSA. V trimming: 4 bases; J trimming: 10 bases; junction bases outside the gene matches: 10.

V and J are TRBV20-1 and TRBJ2-1; 7 bases agree with TRBD2. The CDR3 totals 14 residues. The junction had 6 bases not matched to a gene; V was cut back by 3 bases and J by 4 bases. Germline CDR1 is DFQATT and CDR2 is SNEGSKA (reference sequence). The CDR3 protein is CSASRLAVYNEQFF. The CDR3 nucleotides read TGCAGTGCTAGTAGACTAGCCGTGTACAATGAGCAGTTCTTC.